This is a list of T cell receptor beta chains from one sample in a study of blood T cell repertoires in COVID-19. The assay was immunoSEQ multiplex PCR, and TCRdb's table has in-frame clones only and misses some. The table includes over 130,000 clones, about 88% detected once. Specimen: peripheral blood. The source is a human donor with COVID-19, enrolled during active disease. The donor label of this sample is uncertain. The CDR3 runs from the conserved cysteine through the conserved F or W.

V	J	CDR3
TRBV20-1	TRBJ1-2	CSATGRDGYTF
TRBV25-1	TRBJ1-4	CASQRGQGNEKLFF
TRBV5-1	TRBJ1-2	CASRVWQGAPVGYTF
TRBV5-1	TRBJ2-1	CASSAAGGSEQFF
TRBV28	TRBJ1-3	CASSSARGAGNTIYF
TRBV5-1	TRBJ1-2	CASSPQGIDGYTF
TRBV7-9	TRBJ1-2	CASSLGEDRGHGYTF
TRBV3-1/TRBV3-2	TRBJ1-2	CASSQDEGIKHTF
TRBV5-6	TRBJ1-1	CASSLTWQGFMNTEAFF
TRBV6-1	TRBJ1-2	CASSEAVPGVGYTF
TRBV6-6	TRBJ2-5	CASSPPGLAGGPGETQYF
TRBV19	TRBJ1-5	CASSSRQGGSNQPQHF
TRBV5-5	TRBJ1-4	CASSFVRGGGEKLFF
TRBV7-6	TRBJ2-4	CASSLGQGWDIQYF
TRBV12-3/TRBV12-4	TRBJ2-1	CASSGSYNEQFF
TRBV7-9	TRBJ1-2	CASSLGPASGTF
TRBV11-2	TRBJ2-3	CASSFGRRVTDTQYF
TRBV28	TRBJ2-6	CASSSGVWSGANVLTF
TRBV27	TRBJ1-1	CASSKEDRGLAEAFF
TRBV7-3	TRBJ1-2	CASSLEGQGYGYTF
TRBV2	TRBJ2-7	CASRERGGVSYEQYF
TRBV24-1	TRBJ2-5	CATSDLTGSETQYF
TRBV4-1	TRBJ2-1	CASSQGGRGSSYNEQFF
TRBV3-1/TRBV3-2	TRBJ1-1	CASSPTGSMNTEAFF
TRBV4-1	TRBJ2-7	CASSHQTSGTGPDEQYF
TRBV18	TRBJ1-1	CASSPLGADTEAFF
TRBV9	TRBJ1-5	CASSVLGAANQPQHF
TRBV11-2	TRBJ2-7	CASSLTSLGYEQYF
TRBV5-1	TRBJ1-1	CASSLDTNTEAFF
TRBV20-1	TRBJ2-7	CSASRQASYEQYF
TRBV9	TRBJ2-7	CASSVGDSFLNPYEQYF
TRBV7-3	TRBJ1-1	CASSRQANTEAFF
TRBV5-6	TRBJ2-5	CASSVNRDSQETQYF
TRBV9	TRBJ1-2	CASSPAGTVEGYTF
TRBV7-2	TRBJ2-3	CASSHPGLAPPRTQYF
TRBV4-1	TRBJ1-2	CASSQGDRDYGYTF
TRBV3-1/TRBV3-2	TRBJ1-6	CASRQSGGDSPLHF
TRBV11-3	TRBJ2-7	CASSLGHSYEQYF
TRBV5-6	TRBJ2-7	CASSPLTGDEQYF
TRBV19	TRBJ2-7	CASSIDSSPYEQYF
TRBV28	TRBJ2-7	CASSSPTGLSYEQYF
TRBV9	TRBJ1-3	CASSAVENTIYF
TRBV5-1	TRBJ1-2	CASSLSGGEGYTF
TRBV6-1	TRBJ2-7	CASSDSYEQYF
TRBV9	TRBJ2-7	CASSGDSGGNPNEQYF
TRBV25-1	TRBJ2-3	CASSEGTGVDTQYF